This TCR beta chain was recorded in a study of T-cell memory formation after mild COVID-19 (dated by TCRdb to the early 2020s). Notes on the research overall: Most TCR sequence clusters were specific to one of the two donors. In a couple of donors, T-cell clones that expanded and contracted after mild COVID-19 were followed by sequencing TCRalpha and TCRbeta repertoires longitudinally. Two young, previously healthy adult volunteers made up the cohort, one male and one female.

Overall results and qualifications from the work: Some responding clones were detected in pre-infection memory, suggesting pre-existing cross-reactive memory T cells joined the SARS-CoV-2 response. Only two mild cases were covered by the study, and larger cohorts that include severe cases with pre-infection samples were considered necessary. Contracting CD4+ clones were found mainly in CM and EM memory subsets, while CD8+ clones were enriched in EMRA. SARS-CoV-2 specificity was not confirmed for the second-wave clones peaking on day 37. Clones that contracted from day 15 to 85 showed balanced CD4/CD8 phenotypes, whereas a second wave of clones that expanded from day 15 to 37 leaned towards CD4+.

Ficoll-Paque density gradient centrifugation was the method used to isolate PBMCs. TCRdb shows the sequencer as Illumina NovaSeq 6000. cDNA libraries for TCRalpha and TCRbeta were prepared by 5'RACE using constant-segment primers, with sample barcodes and unique molecular identifiers added. Trizol reagent was used to extract RNA from every sample. Library amplification was performed in two PCR steps, and a second sample barcode and Illumina TruSeq adapters were introduced in the second step. The libraries were sequenced on an Illumina NovaSeq using 2 x 150 bp paired-end reads. The study's processing was this. Demultiplexing of reads and collapsing into UMI-guided consensus sequences were performed with migec v1.2.7. Using mixcr v2.1.11, the UMI consensuses were aligned to TRA and TRB V and J templates and assembled into clonotypes. Clonotypes were classified as expanded or contracted when called significant by both edgeR and NoisET, with noise models trained on biological replicates. For edgeR calls, the cutoffs were a false discovery rate-adjusted p below 0.01 and a log2 fold-change threshold of 1. As an exploratory analysis of dynamics, max-normalized trajectories of the 1000 most abundant clonotypes were examined by PCA with hierarchical clustering. The CD4 or CD8 phenotype of responding clones was assigned using the separately sequenced CD4+ and CD8+ repertoires. TCRdb reworked the public reads: Q25 trimming with fastp, MiXCR clone assembly, productive beta chains retained. Entries that share a CDR3 protein sequence are merged under the most common genes and DNA. The V and J calls here are based on TCRdb, not the publication. This sample lists under 300,000 distinct CDR3 sequences; over 9% were detected once. Around 20% of the sample is held by the ten biggest clonotypes.

This clonotype was seen a handful of times. Its antigen is unknown. Nothing much larger sits one base from this clone, and base qualities are not available. Sequencing was done on a sample of PBMCs or a T cell subset sorted from them (not recorded which). This TCR derives from a man between 18 and 35 years old who had mild COVID-19 (a few samples of this study predate the infection). The sample titles of this study are shuffled in the database, so cell type and time point are left out; the donor was told from shared clones.

The CDR3 has the sequence CASREWAGVPYNEQFF. At the DNA level, the sequence is TGTGCCAGCAGGGAGTGGGCGGGGGTACCCTACAATGAGCAGTTCTTC. Rearrangement joined TRBV5-6 to TRBJ2-1, with TRBD2 identical over 7 junction bases. Reading from cysteine to phenylalanine, the CDR3 counts 16 amino acids. Only CDR3 DNA remains: 48 bases, in frame from the first base. The germline V end is reduced by 5 bases and the J end by 2 bases; junction bases left unmatched: 10. The germline V gene gives CDR1 as SGHDT and CDR2 as YYEEEE.